This passage covers 27 T cell receptor beta chains from one sample sequenced in a study of CD4 T cells in relation to SARS-CoV-2 and coronaviruses. Unexposed donor CD4+ T cells date from about 2011-2018, before the COVID-19 pandemic. Sequenced by immunoSEQ multiplex PCR; TCRdb stores in-frame clones only, minus some. Here the sample spans about 64,000 clones, around 93% being singletons. The sequenced material came from naive CD4+ T cells from PBMCs. Sample subset: naive CD4+ T cells isolated by negative enrichment. Source of these receptors: a human donor in good health.

This clone appeared a few times. This chain joins TRBV5-1 and TRBJ1-5, with D maybe TRBD1 (5 bases). The germline V and J ends were trimmed by 0 bases and 4 bases, with 14 bases remaining between them. This CDR3 is built from 16 residues. Germline loops: CDR1 SGHRS, CDR2 YFSETQ. The CDR3 nucleotides are TGCGCCAGCAGCTTGGAACCTCGGGGGTCGAATCAGCCCCAGCATTTT. This encodes CASSLEPRGSNQPQHF. Complete variable domain (other parts from reference TRBV5-1 and TRBJ1-5): KAGVTQTPRYLIKTRGQQVTLSCSPISGHRSVSWYQQTPGQGLQFLFEYFSETQRNKGNFPGRFSGRQFSNSRSEMNVSTLELGDSALYLCASSLEPRGSNQPQHFGDGTRLSIL.

The chain has TRBV10-1 and TRBJ2-1; maybe TRBD2 (5 bases). The CDR3 spans 17 residues. Trimming took off 1 base at V and 4 bases at J, with 17 bases between the two ends. The V gene's germline CDR1 is WNHNN and CDR2 SYGVQD (reference sequence). The CDR3 DNA reads as TGCGCCAGCAGTGAGTTTGGCGGGCGCCTGTCTTACAATGAGCAGTTCTTC. It translates to CASSEFGGRLSYNEQFF.

This clone was recorded once. The CDR3 bases are TGTGCCAGCCGTATCCTAGCGGGGGGCGAGCAGTACTTC. Protein sequence: CASRILAGGEQYF. This chain joins TRBV7-2 and TRBJ2-7; 11 positions match TRBD2. J was trimmed by 6 bases and V by 8 bases; bases with no gene match: 6. The CDR3 spans 13 residues. In germline, CDR1 is SGHTA, CDR2 FQGNSA.

The V call is TRBV5-1, the J call TRBJ2-2, with 8 bases matching TRBD1. The germline V gene has CDR1 SGHRS and CDR2 YFSETQ. This CDR3 spans 15 amino acids. Germline trimming cut 4 bases from V and 1 base from J; bases unmatched to any gene: 3. CDR3 region: CASSKGTGNTGELFF. CDR3 sequence (DNA): TGCGCCAGCAGCAAGGGGACAGGGAACACCGGGGAGCTGTTTTTT.

Turning to this clone: Other DNA sequences within the sample encode an identical CDR3. The chain is built from TRBV19 and TRBJ2-2; D possibly corresponds to TRBD1 (6 bases). V gave up 3 bases and J gave up 0 bases, with 8 bases separating them. Per germline, CDR1 LNHDA and CDR2 SQIVND (reference sequence). The CDR3 runs 15 residues. The CDR3: CASSIGQTNTGELFF. The CDR3 DNA follows: TGTGCCAGTAGTATCGGACAGACGAACACCGGGGAGCTGTTTTTT.

This clone was counted once. J is TRBJ1-4 and V is TRBV18, with TRBD1 matching 7 bases. There are 15 residues in the CDR3. Losses at the gene ends were 4 bases for V and 7 bases for J; bases not matched to a gene: 9. From germline, CDR1 is KGHSH and CDR2 LQKENI. This CDR3 reads CASSLAGTEREKLFF. The CDR3 nucleotides are TGTGCCAGCTCACTAGCCGGGACAGAGCGTGAAAAACTGTTTTTT.

The chain has TRBV10-3 and TRBJ2-3, with 12 nucleotides matching TRBD2. There are 15 residues in the CDR3. V lost 6 bases and J lost 6; bases outside the gene matches: 7. CDR1 is ENHRY and CDR2 is SYGVKD in the germline V gene. The CDR3 is CAISRLAGVCDTQYF. The CDR3 coding sequence is TGTGCCATCAGCCGACTAGCGGGAGTCTGCGATACGCAGTATTTT.

V usage is TRBV6-1 and J usage is TRBJ2-2; D remains unclear. The germline V and J ends were trimmed by 2 bases and 7 bases, with 8 bases remaining between them. The CDR3 is made up of 13 amino acids. Germline V gives CDR1 MNHNS, CDR2 SASEGT. CDR3 protein: CASSELAIGELFF. The CDR3 DNA reads as TGTGCCAGCAGTGAATTGGCGATCGGGGAGCTGTTTTTT.

The chain employs TRBV19 and TRBJ1-2, with a possible D match to TRBD1 (5 bases). Per the germline V gene, CDR1 is LNHDA and CDR2 is SQIVND (reference sequence). This CDR3 has 15 residues. Deletions cut 7 bases from V and 4 bases from J, with 19 bases between. CDR3 DNA sequence: TGTGCCAGTAATGACTCAGGGAGGTCCAGCTATGGCTACACCTTC. It specifies CASNDSGRSSYGYTF.

The gene calls are TRBV18 and TRBJ2-3; D is perhaps TRBD2 (6 bases). Deletions cut 6 bases from V and 3 bases from J, with 13 bases between. There are 14 residues in the CDR3. CDR1 KGHSH and CDR2 LQKENI come from the germline V gene. CDR3 DNA sequence: TGTGCCAGCTCGTGGGCCGGGAGAACAGATACGCAGTATTTT. Protein sequence: CASSWAGRTDTQYF.

The chain recombines TRBV19 with TRBJ1-2; D gene ambiguous. The CDR3 totals 12 residues. Germline CDR1 LNHDA, CDR2 SQIVND (reference sequence). V lost 7 bases and J lost 1, with 7 bases in between. The CDR3 DNA is TGTGCCAGTAAATCGGTTAACTATGGCTACACCTTC. The encoded protein is CASKSVNYGYTF.

This chain joins TRBV28 and TRBJ1-5; no clear D gene. From germline, CDR1 is MDHEN and CDR2 SYDVKM. The CDR3 is 16 residues long. V lost 2 bases and J 7 bases, leaving 18 bases between the germline ends. CDR3 DNA sequence: TGTGCCAGCAGTTTAGAAGGTTCTCGTCGGGGACAGCCCCAGCATTTT. Protein: CASSLEGSRRGQPQHF.

The CDR3 sequence is CASSLVGGRGDTQYF. CDR3 coding DNA: TGCGCCAGCAGCTTGGTCGGGGGGCGAGGAGATACGCAGTATTTT. The chain is built from TRBV5-1 and TRBJ2-3; D possibly corresponds to TRBD2 (7 bases). V gave up 0 bases and J gave up 5 bases, with 13 bases separating them. Germline loops: CDR1 SGHRS, CDR2 YFSETQ. The CDR3 length is 15 residues.

The chain has TRBV6-4 and TRBJ2-2; TRBD1 is a possible D gene (5 bases). The germline gives CDR1 MRHNA, CDR2 SNTAGT. Trimming pared 10 bases from V and 0 bases from J, leaving 21 bases between. CDR3 size: 17 residues. Here the CDR3 reads CANKRGERISNTGELFF. The DNA for the CDR3 is TGTGCCAACAAAAGGGGTGAGCGCATTTCGAACACCGGGGAGCTGTTTTTT.

V usage is TRBV5-5 and J usage is TRBJ2-2, with D perhaps matching TRBD2 (5 bases). The germline V gene encodes CDR1 SGHKS and CDR2 YYEKEE (reference sequence). CDR3 length: 15 amino acids. The V end was cut by 2 bases, the J end by 1 base, with 9 bases between. The CDR3 sequence: CASSFRSGNTGELFF. The CDR3 region has the DNA TGTGCCAGCAGCTTTAGAAGCGGGAACACCGGGGAGCTGTTTTTT.

The rearrangement uses TRBV28 and TRBJ2-7; TRBD1 matches at 8 bases. From germline, CDR1 is MDHEN and CDR2 SYDVKM. V was pared by 5 bases and J by 4 bases, with 13 bases of the junction left unmatched. The CDR3 loop spans 16 amino acids. CDR3 loop: CASSLGTGGGWYEQYF. The CDR3 region has the DNA TGTGCCAGCAGTCTAGGGACAGGTGGGGGGTGGTACGAGCAGTACTTC.

The chain has TRBV30 and TRBJ1-5; a possible D gene is TRBD1 (5 bases). Germline CDR1 GTSNPN, CDR2 SVGIG (reference sequence). The ends were cut back, 2 bases at V and 6 bases at J, with 20 bases in the middle. This CDR3 is built from 16 residues. The CDR3 DNA reads TGTGCCTGGAGTCTAAAGGGAGGGGAGGCATTTCAGCCCCAGCATTTT. Translated: CAWSLKGGEAFQPQHF.

V and J are TRBV19 and TRBJ2-1; TRBD1 aligns across 8 bases. The germline gives CDR1 LNHDA, CDR2 SQIVND (reference sequence). Trimming at V came to 11 bases and at J to 0 bases, leaving 9 bases not matched to a gene. The CDR3 sequence is 15 residues long. CDR3: CASRGRGVSYNEQFF. CDR3 DNA: TGTGCCTCCAGGGGGCGGGGAGTCTCCTACAATGAGCAGTTCTTC.

J is TRBJ2-7 and V is TRBV15; perhaps TRBD1 as D (6 bases). Germline loops: CDR1 LNHNV, CDR2 YYDKDF (reference sequence). V was clipped by 0 bases and J by 5 bases, with 8 bases between them. This CDR3 comprises 13 residues. CDR3: CATSRDRGDEQYF. CDR3 DNA: TGTGCCACCAGCAGAGACAGGGGCGACGAGCAGTACTTC.

This rearrangement joins TRBV4-2 to TRBJ2-1; the match to TRBD2 covers 10 bases. Trimming cost V 2 bases and J 6 bases; bases outside gene matches: 7. Germline V CDR1 and CDR2: LGHNA, YNFKEQ. There are 16 residues in the CDR3. This CDR3 is CASSQTSSGRANEQFF. The CDR3, as DNA: TGTGCCAGCAGCCAAACTTCCAGCGGGAGGGCCAATGAGCAGTTCTTC.

The chain recombines TRBV28 with TRBJ1-5; D not resolved. CDR3 length: 13 residues. The V gene lost 3 bases and the J gene lost 6 bases, with 9 bases spanning the gap. CDR1 and CDR2 from the germline V gene are MDHEN and SYDVKM. The CDR3 reads CASSFRGSQPQHF. DNA of the CDR3: TGTGCCAGCAGTTTCCGGGGTTCTCAGCCCCAGCATTTT.

The CDR3, as DNA: TGTGCCAGCAGTTTACGAGAGACCCAGTACTTC. As protein: CASSLRETQYF. The rearrangement links TRBV28 to TRBJ2-5; no clear D gene. This CDR3 contains 11 residues. The germline CDR1 and CDR2 sequences are MDHEN and SYDVKM. Deletions cut 2 bases from V and 4 bases from J, with 2 bases between.

The V call is TRBV10-2, the J call TRBJ2-1; D is possibly TRBD1 (6 bases). The germline V gene has CDR1 WSHSY and CDR2 SAAADI. The CDR3 is made up of 14 amino acids. V lost 5 bases and J 2 bases, leaving 10 bases between the germline ends. The CDR3 is CASSHRVTYNEQFF. DNA for the CDR3: TGCGCCAGCAGTCACAGGGTAACCTACAATGAGCAGTTCTTC.

The chain combines TRBV27 with TRBJ2-1, with 11 nucleotides matching TRBD2. CDR1 and CDR2 (germline): MNHEY, SMNVEV (reference sequence). The CDR3 has 19 amino acids. J gave up 4 bases and V 6 bases, and 17 bases lay outside the gene matches. The chain's CDR3 is CASSPERLAGLRAYNEQFF. In DNA, the CDR3 is TGTGCCAGCAGCCCAGAACGACTAGCGGGGCTCCGGGCGTACAATGAGCAGTTCTTC.

The chain couples TRBV19 to TRBJ2-7, with D uncertain. The CDR3 covers 14 residues. CDR1 and CDR2 (germline): LNHDA, SQIVND (reference sequence). V was shortened by 4 bases and J by 3 bases, with 13 bases between the two germline ends. The CDR3 region is CASSKRSPNYEQYF. CDR3 DNA sequence: TGTGCCAGTAGTAAACGGTCACCTAACTACGAGCAGTACTTC.

The chain couples TRBV9 to TRBJ2-1; 8 bases align to TRBD2. The CDR3 spans 15 residues. CDR1 and CDR2 from the germline V gene are SGDLS and YYNGEE. V lost 4 bases, J lost 5 bases, and 8 bases stayed unmatched. CDR3 amino acids: CASSPSGSNNNEQFF. CDR3 in DNA: TGTGCCAGCAGCCCGAGCGGGAGCAATAACAATGAGCAGTTCTTC. The whole variable domain, filled in from reference TRBV9 and TRBJ2-1, reads DSGVTQTPKHLITATGQRVTLRCSPRSGDLSVYWYQQSLDQGLQFLIQYYNGEERAKGNILERFSAQQFPDLHSELNLSSLELGDSALYFCASSPSGSNNNEQFFGPGTRLTVL.

The chain combines TRBV19 with TRBJ2-2; 12 bases are shared with TRBD1. With 5 bases clipped from V and 4 bases from J, the junction kept 14 bases outside the gene matches. Germline CDR1 reads LNHDA; CDR2 reads SQIVND (reference sequence). The CDR3 is 19 residues long. This CDR3 reads CASSFAGTGGQRGTGELFF. The DNA for the CDR3 is TGTGCCAGTAGTTTTGCCGGGACAGGGGGCCAGCGAGGCACCGGGGAGCTGTTTTTT.